Detailed here is one T cell receptor (beta chain). No cognate antigen has been identified for it. Base quality data are lacking; no much larger clone is found one base away. The library was prepared using UMI-ligation and nested PCR. To cover both TRBC1 and TRBC2, the beta constant-region primer consisted of an equimolar mix of two oligonucleotides. A single-stranded oligonucleotide carrying the SP2 primer and a 12-nucleotide UMI was ligated to the 3' end of the cDNA by T4 RNA ligase 1. Four rounds of PCR, combining the SP2 primer with nested alpha and beta constant-region primers, were used to amplify the ligated cDNA. The ligation reaction was incubated at 16°C for roughly 18-24 hours. PCR2 was typically performed as a SYBR Green qPCR and was stopped at a predetermined threshold so that over-amplification was prevented. Agencourt AMPure XP magnetic beads were used for all purifications after the first. Libraries were quantified by Qubit and checked on a TapeStation, where a main peak was expected near 650 bp. The pooled libraries were sequenced on an Illumina MiSeq using v2 2x251 paired-end kits, which usually yielded roughly 0.85-2.3 million reads per sample. Each sample was pooled at about 4 nM, and roughly 5-7% PhiX was included to help cluster recognition. Processing in the source paper ran as follows. Decombinator assigned V and J genes to Demultiplexor-processed FASTQ reads by tag matching, allowing a single base-pair mismatch. UMIs were used by Collapsinator to correct both sequencing errors and frequency errors arising from PCR heterogeneity. TCRs were translated and CDR3s were extracted from the conserved cysteine to the FGXG phenylalanine by CDR3Translator, with non-productive sequences being flagged. Gini, Shannon entropy and inverse Simpson indices were calculated on repertoires that had been subsampled to equal numbers of UMI-defined TCRs. Within the linear range, a power law was fitted by maximum likelihood to the distributions of clonotype abundance. For one naive CD8 sample, the pipeline and MIGEC produced similar UMI counts, unique TCR numbers and clonal distributions. One analysis removed from the naive repertoire any naive TCRs that were also found in any memory subset from the same donor. Repertoires were searched for some 7,000 CMV-associated CDR3 sequences compiled from VDJdb and a published dataset. TCRdb handled the public reads itself, with Q25 trimming in fastp and clone calling in MiXCR, and kept productive beta chains. Here each entry gathers all rows of one CDR3 protein and keeps the most common genes and DNA. Here the V and J calls rest on TCRdb's processing, not on the authors' analysis. This sample holds some 150,000 distinct CDR3 sequences; over 15% were observed only once. About 0.15% of the sample comes from the top ten.

This entry belongs to a study of naive and memory T cell subsets (dated by TCRdb to between 2016 and 2019). Notes on the research overall: The study applied an open-source, UMI-based TCR alpha and beta sequencing pipeline to sorted naive and memory peripheral blood T cell subsets. Complete agreement was observed between the functional CMV T cell responses and the IgG serology results. RNA was DNase-treated and reverse transcribed with TCR constant-region primers, mostly using SuperScript III.

From the second PCR step onward, the TCR alpha chain libraries and the TCR beta chain libraries were amplified separately. To determine each donor's CMV status, fresh PBMCs were stimulated overnight with CMV viral lysate, and IFNgamma production from CD4+ T cells was then assessed. CD4 T cells were positively selected using Miltenyi beads, after which CD8 T cells were positively selected from the CD4-negative fraction. Cells were stained for CD3, CD4, CD8, CD45RA, CD27 and a live/dead dye and were sorted on a BD Aria II into four subsets based on CD45RA and CD27. Blood was obtained from a few healthy volunteers, and the blood from each volunteer was fractionated into CD4 and CD8 T cells and subsequently into four differentiation subsets. Roughly 110 ml of peripheral blood was collected from each donor, and PBMC were isolated by Ficoll-Paque PLUS density-gradient centrifugation. The sorted cells were lysed in RLT buffer, after which RNA was extracted using a Qiagen RNeasy kit and kept at -80 degrees C.

Reading from cysteine to phenylalanine, the CDR3 counts 14 amino acids. Here the CDR3 DNA is all that survives: 42 bases in frame from base 1. From V the trimming removes 2 bases and from J it removes 7 bases, while the gene matches leave 4 bases of the junction unaccounted for. Looking up the germline V gene yields CDR1 SGHRS and CDR2 YFSETQ. Summary of the overall study and its limitations: The repertoire findings for the naive and memory subsets could not be validated against a ground truth because none was available. Single alpha or beta chain sequences, rather than paired alpha/beta receptors, were used to define clonotypes. A few larger clonotypes were present in naive repertoires, particularly the CD8 repertoires, and these clonotypes were possibly memory cells re-expressing CD45RA. In both CD4 and CD8 cells, going from naive through CM, EM and EMRA, the Gini index went up while Shannon and inverse Simpson diversity went down. Once error correction was done, more than 90% of naive TCR sequences showed up just once, which made the naive abundance distributions much steeper than those of the memory subsets. RNA-based TCR counts may be influenced by expression changes linked to T cell activation and differentiation. TCR abundance followed a power law whose exponent differed between naive and memory subsets but was consistent across the three individuals.

The V gene is TRBV5-1 and the J gene is TRBJ1-4, with 8 bases in between that match TRBD1. The sequencing input was naive CD4+ T cells from blood. The cell subset or site label corresponds to: naive T cells, CD45RA high CD27+. The TCR comes from a human donor in good health. The DNA is TGCGCCAGCAGCTTCGGACAGGGTTTTGAAAAACTGTTTTTT. This translates into CASSFGQGFEKLFF.